The 17 T cell receptor beta chains listed next were all sequenced from one sample in a study of cytomegalovirus exposure and HLA in healthy donors. The PCR ran on 60 Vbeta and 13 Jbeta primers. Libraries were prepared by immunoSEQ multiplex PCR; TCRdb keeps only in-frame clonotypes and omits some of them. The sample has fewer than 120,000 clones, about three quarters seen once. The specimen was PBMCs. All receptors come from a woman aged 55-70 years in good health and CMV-seropositive.

As regards this clone: This same CDR3 is encoded by further DNA sequences in the sample. V gene TRBV7-8 combines with J gene TRBJ2-1, with 9 bases matching TRBD2. With 3 bases clipped from V and 8 bases from J, the junction kept 17 bases outside the gene matches. The CDR3 runs 18 residues. In germline, CDR1 is SGHVS, CDR2 FQNEAQ. Written as DNA, the CDR3 is TGTGCCAGCAGCTTGAAACGACTAGCGGATTCGCATAGGCATGAGCAGTTCTTC. It translates to CASSLKRLADSHRHEQFF.

The chain recombines TRBV19 with TRBJ2-1; 11 bases map to TRBD2. Germline V gene data show CDR1 as LNHDA and CDR2 as SQIVND (reference sequence). V lost 5 bases and J lost 5; bases outside the gene matches: 5. The CDR3 runs 15 residues. CDR3 amino acids: CASSSVTSGNNEQFF. The CDR3 coding sequence is TGTGCCAGTAGTTCAGTGACTAGCGGGAACAATGAGCAGTTCTTC.

This rearrangement joins TRBV9 to TRBJ1-5, with 9 bases fitting TRBD1. Trimming took 3 bases from V and 5 from J; bases not matched to a gene: 6. Germline CDR1 reads SGDLS; CDR2 reads YYNGEE. This CDR3 contains 15 residues. The CDR3 spells CASSGPGQGYQPQHF. The CDR3 bases are TGTGCCAGCAGCGGACCGGGACAGGGATATCAGCCCCAGCATTTT.

V gene TRBV6-1 combines with J gene TRBJ1-2; D gene ambiguous. The CDR3 has 16 residues. V gave up 0 bases and J gave up 2 bases, with 13 bases separating them. CDR1 is MNHNS and CDR2 is SASEGT in the germline V gene. The CDR3 DNA sequence: TGTGCCAGCAGTGAAGCTTGGGCAGATACAAACTATGGCTACACCTTC. It yields the protein CASSEAWADTNYGYTF.

V and J are TRBV28 and TRBJ2-3, with 10 bases aligning to TRBD2. Germline V gene data show CDR1 as MDHEN and CDR2 as SYDVKM. This CDR3 comprises 16 residues. The V and J ends lost 4 bases and 0 bases, in that order; junction bases with no gene match: 4. The CDR3 region is CASSYSGRASTDTQYF. The CDR3 nucleotides read TGTGCCAGCAGTTACAGCGGGAGGGCTAGCACAGATACGCAGTATTTT.

The chain is built from TRBV6-1 and TRBJ2-1, with 8 bases fitting TRBD2. Unmatched junction bases numbered 12, after V lost 4 bases and J lost 1 base. The CDR3 is 18 residues long. The germline gives CDR1 MNHNS, CDR2 SASEGT. The CDR3, as DNA: TGTGCCAGCAGTGTAGTAGCGGGACGGGTCCTGTCCTACAATGAGCAGTTCTTC. Protein sequence: CASSVVAGRVLSYNEQFF.

The chain has TRBV6-5 and TRBJ2-3, with 9 bases identical to TRBD2. This CDR3 has 14 amino acids. Per the germline V gene, CDR1 is MNHEY and CDR2 is SVGAGI. V lost 6 bases and J lost 4; bases outside the gene matches: 5. CDR3 amino acids: CASRGGGGADTQYF. The CDR3 DNA is TGTGCCAGCAGGGGCGGGGGGGGCGCAGATACGCAGTATTTT.

The chain is built from TRBV7-9 and TRBJ1-2; D is unclear. V lost 2 bases and J lost 0, with 10 bases in between. Germline CDR1 is SEHNR and CDR2 is FQNEAQ (reference sequence). The CDR3 loop spans 15 amino acids. The chain's CDR3 is CASSLMARSNYGYTF. Written as DNA, the CDR3 is TGTGCCAGCAGCTTAATGGCCAGATCTAACTATGGCTACACCTTC. The whole variable domain, filled in from reference TRBV7-9 and TRBJ1-2, reads DTGVSQNPRHKITKRGQNVTFRCDPISEHNRLYWYRQTLGQGPEFLTYFQNEAQLEKSRLLSDRFSAERPKGSFSTLEIQRTEQGDSAMYLCASSLMARSNYGYTFGSGTRLTVV.

This chain joins TRBV18 and TRBJ2-7; 7 positions match TRBD2. J gave up 3 bases and V 2 bases, and 10 bases lay outside the gene matches. CDR1 is KGHSH, CDR2 LQKENI, per germline. The CDR3 extends over 16 amino acids. As DNA, the CDR3 is TGTGCCAGCTCACCAGGGATGGCGGGAGTTAGCTACGAGCAGTACTTC. Translated: CASSPGMAGVSYEQYF.

This chain links TRBV5-4 with TRBJ2-1; TRBD2 aligns across 12 bases. The CDR3 totals 18 residues. Trimming took 0 bases from V and 6 from J; bases not matched to a gene: 10. In germline, CDR1 is SGHNT, CDR2 YYREEE (reference sequence). The CDR3 reads CASSLAWLAGGLPNEQFF. As DNA, the CDR3 is TGTGCCAGCAGCTTGGCCTGGCTAGCGGGAGGGTTACCCAATGAGCAGTTCTTC.

As regards this clone: The sample has other DNA sequences that encode this CDR3 too. The rearrangement links TRBV28 to TRBJ2-7, with D maybe TRBD1 (6 bases). This CDR3 comprises 12 residues. Germline assignment: CDR1 MDHEN and CDR2 SYDVKM. V lost 6 bases to trimming and J lost 2 bases, with 8 bases between them. CDR3 residues: CASRDRAYEQYF. The CDR3 coding sequence is TGTGCCAGCAGGGACAGAGCCTACGAGCAGTACTTC.

This chain uses TRBV28 with TRBJ2-3, with no clear D. Germline CDR1 and CDR2: MDHEN and SYDVKM. This CDR3 contains 15 residues. Trimming took off 3 bases at V and 0 bases at J, with 10 bases between the two ends. The CDR3: CASSFGLSSTDTQYF. The CDR3 DNA reads as TGTGCCAGCAGTTTCGGTCTGAGTAGCACAGATACGCAGTATTTT.

The rearrangement uses TRBV7-8 and TRBJ2-1, with 9 bases lining up with TRBD2. The CDR3 is made up of 16 amino acids. The V gene's germline CDR1 is SGHVS and CDR2 FQNEAQ. J was trimmed by 5 bases and V by 5 bases; bases with no gene match: 10. CDR3 sequence reads: CASSILAGTRNNEQFF. DNA for the CDR3: TGTGCCAGCAGCATCCTAGCGGGAACCCGGAACAATGAGCAGTTCTTC.

J is TRBJ2-1 and V is TRBV30, with TRBD2 matching over 9 bases. Germline V gene lookup returns CDR1 GTSNPN and CDR2 SVGIG (reference sequence). The CDR3 is 18 residues long. After removal of 5 bases from V and 0 bases from J, the junction contained 14 bases not matched to a gene. For the CDR3, the DNA is TGTGCCTGGGAAGAGACTAGCGGACTCCAATTCTCCTACAATGAGCAGTTCTTC. Protein: CAWEETSGLQFSYNEQFF.

This chain uses TRBV5-1 with TRBJ1-4; the D is unclear. The CDR3 has 14 amino acids. CDR1 is SGHRS, CDR2 YFSETQ, per germline. The germline V and J ends were trimmed by 0 bases and 5 bases, with 8 bases remaining between them. The chain's CDR3 is CASSLARRNEKLFF. The CDR3 DNA reads as TGCGCCAGCAGCTTGGCCAGGAGGAATGAAAAACTGTTTTTT.

The chain employs TRBV4-1 and TRBJ1-5; the D gene is possibly TRBD1 (5 bases). The V and J ends lost 2 bases and 3 bases respectively, with 14 bases between them. Germline-derived CDR1 and CDR2 are MGHRA and YSYEKL. The CDR3 totals 16 residues. CDR3 bases: TGCGCCAGCAGCCAACTGGTCGACAGCCACAATCAGCCCCAGCATTTT. This codes for CASSQLVDSHNQPQHF.

The CDR3 DNA is TGTGCCACCAGCAGAGTAAAACCGGGACAGGGGGGTGAAAAACTGTTTTTT. This sequence encodes CATSRVKPGQGGEKLFF. The rearrangement links TRBV15 to TRBJ1-4, with TRBD1 identical over 11 bases. Looked up from germline, CDR1 is LNHNV and CDR2 is YYDKDF (reference sequence). The ends lost 1 base at V and 7 bases at J; junction bases unmatched: 8. This CDR3 contains 17 residues. The entire variable domain, with the rest obtained from reference TRBV15 and TRBJ1-4, is as follows: DAMVIQNPRYQVTQFGKPVTLSCSQTLNHNVMYWYQQKSSQAPKLLFHYYDKDFNNEADTPDNFQSRRPNTSFCFLDIRSPGLGDTAMYLCATSRVKPGQGGEKLFFGSGTQLSVL.